The 7 T cell receptor beta chains below come from one sample, sequenced in a study of blood T cells in healthy people across ages. The authors ran a second PCR of 7 to 11 cycles using a sample-barcoded 5' primer and a J-beta primer mix. TCRdb analysed the 5' RACE reads with MiXCR anew, one entry per CDR3 protein. The table shows about 1.4 million distinct CDR3 sequences, with 55% to 75% occurring only once. The specimen was blood. The receptors stem from a man younger than 35 in good health.

This clonotype is a singleton in its sample. The chain is built from TRBV24-1 and TRBJ2-5; the match to TRBD2 covers 9 bases. J gave up 11 bases and V 5 bases, and 14 bases lay outside the gene matches. Germline CDR1 and CDR2: KGHDR and SFDVKD. The CDR3 totals 15 residues. As DNA, the CDR3 is TGTGCCACCAGTGTAGCCAGCGGGGGGTACAATGAGCAGTACTTC. Its protein is CATSVASGGYNEQYF.

The genes are TRBV6-5 and TRBJ2-4; 9 positions agree with TRBD1. Judging by the DNA end, TRBJ2-7 fits better; the J call may be wrong. CDR1 is MNHEY and CDR2 is SVGAGI in the germline V gene. The CDR3 is made up of 17 amino acids. The CDR3 nucleotides read TGTGCCAGCAGTTACTTAAATCCCCGGGACAGGGCCTACGAGCAGTACTTC. Translating gives CASSYLNPRDRAYEQYF.

V gene TRBV27 combines with J gene TRBJ2-3, with 9 bases identical to TRBD2. Germline CDR1 is MNHEY and CDR2 is SMNVEV (reference sequence). The CDR3 totals 15 residues. Unmatched junction bases numbered 9, after V lost 9 bases and J lost 2 bases. For the CDR3, the DNA is TGTGCCAGTCGCCGCCTAGCGGGATACACAGATACGCAGTATTTT. It translates to CASRRLAGYTDTQYF.

The gene calls are TRBV15 and TRBJ1-2; 7 bases line up with TRBD1. The CDR3 contains 17 residues. The germline CDR1 and CDR2 sequences are LNHNV and YYDKDF (reference sequence). J gave up 5 bases and V 3 bases, and 15 bases lay outside the gene matches. This CDR3 is CATSSYGGPRGRYGYTF. DNA of the CDR3: TGTGCCACCAGCAGTTACGGTGGGCCCAGGGGGAGGTATGGCTACACCTTC.

This chain uses TRBV20-1 with TRBJ2-7; no clear D gene. In germline, CDR1 is DFQATT, CDR2 SNEGSKA (reference sequence). V was pared by 4 bases and J by 0 bases, with 13 bases between. The CDR3 consists of 14 residues. The CDR3 DNA reads TGCAGTGCTACAGACGCGGCGTTCTCCTACGAGCAGTACTTC. Its protein is CSATDAAFSYEQYF.

This clonotype was seen a few times. The DNA for the CDR3 is TGTGCCAGCAGTCACGTTCGGGGGGCCAATCAGCCCCAGCATTTT. Protein sequence: CASSHVRGANQPQHF. This chain uses TRBV28 with TRBJ1-5; TRBD1 is a possible D gene (6 bases). The CDR3 sequence is 15 residues long. With 5 bases removed from V and 3 bases from J, the gap between germline ends came to 14 bases. The germline gives CDR1 MDHEN, CDR2 SYDVKM.

Ten or more counts support this clonotype. One junction end does not reproduce the germline sequence, and a read error may be involved. The V and J genes are TRBV5-1 and TRBJ1-1; D call uncertain. The CDR3 covers 11 residues. CDR1 is SGHRS, CDR2 YFSETQ, per germline. The CDR3 DNA follows: TGTGCCAGCAGCTTAGGAGTTGAAGCTTTCTTT. Translated, it gives CASSLGVEAFF. The variable domain in full, completed from reference TRBV5-1 and TRBJ1-1, reads KAGVTQTPRYLIKTRGQQVTLSCSPISGHRSVSWYQQTPGQGLQFLFEYFSETQRNKGNFPGRFSGRQFSNSRSEMNVSTLELGDSALYLCASSLGVEAFFGQGTRLTVV.